These 7 T cell receptor beta chains were all obtained from the same sample, sequenced in a study of cytomegalovirus exposure and HLA in healthy donors. With 60 Vbeta and 13 Jbeta primers, the PCR was carried out. TCRdb's table, derived via immunoSEQ multiplex PCR, lists solely in-frame clones and lacks some. Among 150,000 or so clones listed, 80% to 85% were seen once. What was sequenced was PBMCs. Receptors were obtained from a boy aged 2 to 9 in good health and CMV-seronegative.

This chain uses TRBV11-2 with TRBJ1-1; no clear D gene. Germline V gene lookup returns CDR1 SGHAT and CDR2 FQNNGV. V was cut by 5 bases and J by 7 bases, with 17 bases left in between. The CDR3 loop spans 14 amino acids. The CDR3 spells CASSPASGDDEAFF. The CDR3 nucleotides read TGTGCCAGCAGCCCGGCGTCGGGAGACGATGAAGCTTTCTTT.

J is TRBJ2-1 and V is TRBV7-9; a possible D gene is TRBD2 (6 bases). Trimming removed 5 bases from V and 4 bases from J, with 15 bases in between. The CDR3 runs 15 residues. The germline V gene has CDR1 SEHNR and CDR2 FQNEAQ (reference sequence). CDR3 protein: CASSPTDGGYNEQFF. For the CDR3, the DNA is TGTGCCAGCAGCCCGACAGACGGGGGTTACAATGAGCAGTTCTTC.

The chain links TRBV10-2 to TRBJ1-4, with TRBD1 matching over 11 bases. J was trimmed by 6 bases and V by 3 bases; bases with no gene match: 3. Germline V gene sequence: CDR1 WSHSY, CDR2 SAAADI. The CDR3 contains 15 residues. CDR3 sequence (DNA): TGCGCCAGCAGTGAATTGGGACAGGGGGATGAAAAACTGTTTTTT. Amino acids: CASSELGQGDEKLFF.

The chain couples TRBV27 to TRBJ2-5; possible D gene TRBD2, 5 bases. The CDR3 spans 14 residues. Trimming left V 6 bases short and J 0 bases short, with 11 bases between. In germline, CDR1 is MNHEY, CDR2 SMNVEV (reference sequence). CDR3 nucleotide sequence: TGTGCCAGCAGCCGAACTAGGAACCAAGAGACCCAGTACTTC. Translated, it gives CASSRTRNQETQYF.

The gene calls are TRBV18 and TRBJ2-3; TRBD1 is a possible D gene (6 bases). Between the trimmed V and J ends, which lost 1 base and 0 bases, there was a span of 8 bases. This CDR3 spans 15 amino acids. Germline-derived CDR1 and CDR2 are KGHSH and LQKENI. The CDR3 loop is CASSPRQGSTDTQYF. The DNA for the CDR3 is TGTGCCAGCTCACCACGCCAGGGGAGCACAGATACGCAGTATTTT.

Here the CDR3 DNA reads TGTGCCAGTAGTATCGCGGGGGCCATCCAAGAGACCCAGTACTTC. This sequence encodes CASSIAGAIQETQYF. This chain uses TRBV19 with TRBJ2-5; tentatively, D is TRBD2 (7 bases). The V end was cut by 3 bases, the J end by 1 base, with 12 bases between. CDR1 and CDR2 (germline): LNHDA, SQIVND (reference sequence). The CDR3 runs to 15 residues.

The chain couples TRBV11-2 to TRBJ2-5, with a possible D match to TRBD2 (5 bases). The germline V gene has CDR1 SGHAT and CDR2 FQNNGV. V was clipped by 4 bases and J by 5 bases, with 11 bases between them. This CDR3 is 13 amino acids long. The CDR3 bases are TGTGCCAGCAGCTCGGTAGCGCGGGAGACCCAGTACTTC. Its translation: CASSSVARETQYF.